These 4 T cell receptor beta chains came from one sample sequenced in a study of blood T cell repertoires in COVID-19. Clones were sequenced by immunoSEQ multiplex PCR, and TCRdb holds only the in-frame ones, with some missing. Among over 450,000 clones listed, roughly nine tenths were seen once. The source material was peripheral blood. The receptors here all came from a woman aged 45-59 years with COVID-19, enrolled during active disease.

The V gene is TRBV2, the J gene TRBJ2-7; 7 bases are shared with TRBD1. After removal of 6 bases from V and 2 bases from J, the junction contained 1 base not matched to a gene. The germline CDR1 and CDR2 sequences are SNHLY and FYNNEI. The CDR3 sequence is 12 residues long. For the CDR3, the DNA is TGTGCCAGCAGGGGACAGCCCTACGAGCAGTACTTC. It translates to CASRGQPYEQYF.

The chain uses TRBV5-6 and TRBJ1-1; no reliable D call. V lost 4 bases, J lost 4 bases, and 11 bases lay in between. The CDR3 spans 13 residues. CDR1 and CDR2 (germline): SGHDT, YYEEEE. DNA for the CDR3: TGTGCCAGCAGCACCGCGGGCCGCACTGAAGCTTTCTTT. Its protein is CASSTAGRTEAFF.

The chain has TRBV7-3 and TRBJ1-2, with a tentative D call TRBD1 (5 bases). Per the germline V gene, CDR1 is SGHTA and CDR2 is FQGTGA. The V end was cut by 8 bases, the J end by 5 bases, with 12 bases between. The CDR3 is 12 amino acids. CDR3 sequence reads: CASGPGEYGYTF. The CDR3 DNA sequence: TGTGCCAGCGGGCCGGGGGAATATGGCTACACCTTC.

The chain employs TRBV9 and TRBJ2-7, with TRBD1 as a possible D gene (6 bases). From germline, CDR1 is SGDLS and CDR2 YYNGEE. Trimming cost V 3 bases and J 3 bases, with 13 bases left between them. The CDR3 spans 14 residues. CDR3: CASSAGQRNYEQYF. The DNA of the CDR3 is TGTGCCAGCAGCGCGGGACAACGGAACTACGAGCAGTACTTC.